This T cell receptor (beta chain) stems from a study of cytomegalovirus exposure and HLA in healthy donors. The PCR made use of 60 Vbeta and 13 Jbeta primers. The method was immunoSEQ multiplex PCR; TCRdb's version includes in-frame clones alone and lacks a portion of them. The repertoire consists of 100,000 to 150,000 clones, with 78% occurring once and the leading ten covering around 5.8%. General study results and limits: Diagnosis of cytomegalovirus status made by the classifier reportedly showed high specificity and sensitivity. CMV antigen specificity of a few CMV-associated chains was confirmed in vitro. Researchers reported from a later analysis that most CMV-associated TCR beta chains appeared HLA-restricted.

On this clone: Its antigen remains unidentified. Since no conserved phenylalanine or tryptophan closes the CDR3, a read error is the likely cause.

This clonotype was obtained from a middle-aged woman in good health and CMV-seronegative. The sequenced material came from PBMCs.

Here the CDR3 reads CASRENPTSAYEQYC. The CDR3 DNA reads TGTGCCAGCAGAGAAAACCCGACTAGTGCCTACGAGCAGTACTGC. J is TRBJ2-7 and V is TRBV2; possible D gene TRBD2, 6 bases. V lost 6 bases and J 2 bases, leaving 17 bases between the germline ends. The germline V gene encodes CDR1 SNHLY and CDR2 FYNNEI. The length of the CDR3 is 15 residues.